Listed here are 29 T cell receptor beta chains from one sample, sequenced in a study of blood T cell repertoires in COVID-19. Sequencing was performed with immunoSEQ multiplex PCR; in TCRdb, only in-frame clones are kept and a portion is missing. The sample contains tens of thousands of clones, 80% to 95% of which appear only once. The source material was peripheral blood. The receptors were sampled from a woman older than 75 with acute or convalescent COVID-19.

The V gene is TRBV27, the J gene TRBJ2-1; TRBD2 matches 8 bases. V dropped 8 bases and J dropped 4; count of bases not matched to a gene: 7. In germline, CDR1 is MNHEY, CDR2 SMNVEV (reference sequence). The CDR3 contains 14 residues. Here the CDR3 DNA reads TGTGCCAGCTGGGGGGCGGGGGGATACAATGAGCAGTTCTTC. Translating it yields CASWGAGGYNEQFF.

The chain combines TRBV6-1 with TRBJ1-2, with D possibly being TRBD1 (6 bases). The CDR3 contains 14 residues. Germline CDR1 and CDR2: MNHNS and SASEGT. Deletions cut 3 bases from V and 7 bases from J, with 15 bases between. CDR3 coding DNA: TGTGCCAGCAGTGACCCACAGGGTAGGGGTGGCTACACCTTC. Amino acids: CASSDPQGRGGYTF.

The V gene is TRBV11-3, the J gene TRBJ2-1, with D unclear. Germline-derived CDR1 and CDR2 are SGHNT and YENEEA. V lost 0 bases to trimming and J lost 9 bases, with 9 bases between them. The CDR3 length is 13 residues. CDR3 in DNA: TGTGCCAGCAGCTTAGATTCAACAAGTGAGCAGTTCTTC. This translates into CASSLDSTSEQFF.

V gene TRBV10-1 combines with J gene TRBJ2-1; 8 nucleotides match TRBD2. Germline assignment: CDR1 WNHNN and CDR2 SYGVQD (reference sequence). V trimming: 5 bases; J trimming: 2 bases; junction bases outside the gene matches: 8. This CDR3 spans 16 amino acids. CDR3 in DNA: TGCGCCAGCAGTAGCGGCGGGGGGCCCCCCTACAATGAGCAGTTCTTC. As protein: CASSSGGGPPYNEQFF.

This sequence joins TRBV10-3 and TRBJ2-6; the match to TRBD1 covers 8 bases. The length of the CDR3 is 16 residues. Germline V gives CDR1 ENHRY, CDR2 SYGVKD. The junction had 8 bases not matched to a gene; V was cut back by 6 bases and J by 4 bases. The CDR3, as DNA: TGTGCCATCAGGCCGGGACAGGCGTTAGGGGCCAACGTCCTGACTTTC. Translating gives CAIRPGQALGANVLTF.

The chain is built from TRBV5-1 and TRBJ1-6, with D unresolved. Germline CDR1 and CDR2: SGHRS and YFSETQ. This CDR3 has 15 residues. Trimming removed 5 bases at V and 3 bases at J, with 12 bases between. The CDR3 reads CASRAAPDYNSPLHF. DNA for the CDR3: TGCGCCAGCAGGGCAGCGCCAGACTATAATTCACCCCTCCACTTT.

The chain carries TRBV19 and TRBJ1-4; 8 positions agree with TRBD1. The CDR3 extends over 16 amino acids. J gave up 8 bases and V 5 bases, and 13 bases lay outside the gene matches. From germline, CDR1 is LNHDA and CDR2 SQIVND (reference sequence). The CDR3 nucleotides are TGTGCCAGTAGTCCCACCAGGGGGCGCAGTGGCGAAAAACTGTTTTTT. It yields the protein CASSPTRGRSGEKLFF.

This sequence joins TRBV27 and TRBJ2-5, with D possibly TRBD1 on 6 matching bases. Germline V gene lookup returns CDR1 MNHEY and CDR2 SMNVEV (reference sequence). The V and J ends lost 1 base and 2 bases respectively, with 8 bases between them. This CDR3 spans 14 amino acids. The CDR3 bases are TGTGCCAGCAGTTTATGGGGACAACAAGAGACCCAGTACTTC. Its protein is CASSLWGQQETQYF.

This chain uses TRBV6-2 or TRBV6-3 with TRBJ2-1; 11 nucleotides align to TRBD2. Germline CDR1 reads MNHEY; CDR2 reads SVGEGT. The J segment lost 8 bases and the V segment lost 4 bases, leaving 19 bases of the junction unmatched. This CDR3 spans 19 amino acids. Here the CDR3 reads CASSSRRGLLAGGPHEQFF. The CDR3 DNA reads TGTGCCAGCAGTTCCCGCCGGGGCCTCTTAGCGGGGGGGCCCCATGAGCAGTTCTTC.

The CDR3 bases are TGTGCCAGCAGTCGCGGGGGACAAGTTTTCCCTCACTCTGGAAACACCATATATTTT. This translates into CASSRGGQVFPHSGNTIYF. The chain combines TRBV5-6 with TRBJ1-3, with D perhaps matching TRBD1 (6 bases). The CDR3 runs 19 residues. V lost 5 bases and J lost 0, with 24 bases in between. Germline values: CDR1 SGHDT, CDR2 YYEEEE.

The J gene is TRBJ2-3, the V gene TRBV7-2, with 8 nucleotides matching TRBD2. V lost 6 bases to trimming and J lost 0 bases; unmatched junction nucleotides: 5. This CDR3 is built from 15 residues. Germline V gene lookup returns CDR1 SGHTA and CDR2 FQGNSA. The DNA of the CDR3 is TGTGCCAGCAGAAAAACGGGGGGGAGCACAGATACGCAGTATTTT. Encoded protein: CASRKTGGSTDTQYF.

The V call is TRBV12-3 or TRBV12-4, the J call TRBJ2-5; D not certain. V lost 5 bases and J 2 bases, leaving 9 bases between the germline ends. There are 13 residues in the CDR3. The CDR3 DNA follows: TGTGCCAGCAGTCGAGACACACAAGAGACCCAGTACTTC. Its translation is CASSRDTQETQYF.

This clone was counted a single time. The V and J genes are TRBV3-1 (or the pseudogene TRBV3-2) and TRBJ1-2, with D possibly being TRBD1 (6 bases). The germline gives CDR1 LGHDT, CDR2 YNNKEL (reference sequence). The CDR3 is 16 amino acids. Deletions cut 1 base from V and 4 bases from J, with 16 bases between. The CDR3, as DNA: TGTGCCAGCAGCCAAGGAGCAGGGGCTCTAGGCTATGGCTACACCTTC. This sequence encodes CASSQGAGALGYGYTF.

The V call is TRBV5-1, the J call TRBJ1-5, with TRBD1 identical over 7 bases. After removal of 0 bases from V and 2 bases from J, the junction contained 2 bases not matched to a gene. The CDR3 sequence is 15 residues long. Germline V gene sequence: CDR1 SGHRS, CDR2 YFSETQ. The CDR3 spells CASSLEGGRNQPQHF. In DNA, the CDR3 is TGCGCCAGCAGCTTGGAAGGGGGCCGCAATCAGCCCCAGCATTTT.

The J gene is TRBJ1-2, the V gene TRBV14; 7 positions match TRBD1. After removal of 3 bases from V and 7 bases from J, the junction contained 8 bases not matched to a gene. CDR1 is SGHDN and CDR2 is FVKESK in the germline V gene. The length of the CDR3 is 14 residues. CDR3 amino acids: CASSHGQGVFGYTF. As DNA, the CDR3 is TGTGCCAGCAGCCACGGGCAGGGGGTCTTTGGCTACACCTTC.

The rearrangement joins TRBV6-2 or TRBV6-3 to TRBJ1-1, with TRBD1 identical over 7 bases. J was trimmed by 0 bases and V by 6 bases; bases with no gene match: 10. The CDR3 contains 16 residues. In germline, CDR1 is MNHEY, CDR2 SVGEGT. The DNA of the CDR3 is TGTGCCAGCAGCCCCCGGAAGGGGGCGTTGAACACTGAAGCTTTCTTT. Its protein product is CASSPRKGALNTEAFF.

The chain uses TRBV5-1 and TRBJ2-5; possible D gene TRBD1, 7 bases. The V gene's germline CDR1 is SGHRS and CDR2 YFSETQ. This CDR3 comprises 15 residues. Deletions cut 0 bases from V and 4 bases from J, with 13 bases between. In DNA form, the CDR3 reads TGCGCCAGCAGCTTGGGGAGGGGGCGCCGAGAGACCCAGTACTTC. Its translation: CASSLGRGRRETQYF.

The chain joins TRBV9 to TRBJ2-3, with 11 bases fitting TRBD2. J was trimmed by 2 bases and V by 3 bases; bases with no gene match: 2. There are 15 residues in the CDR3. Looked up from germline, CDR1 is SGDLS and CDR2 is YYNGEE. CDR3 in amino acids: CASSATSGDTDTQYF. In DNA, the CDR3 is TGTGCCAGCAGCGCGACTAGCGGGGACACAGATACGCAGTATTTT.

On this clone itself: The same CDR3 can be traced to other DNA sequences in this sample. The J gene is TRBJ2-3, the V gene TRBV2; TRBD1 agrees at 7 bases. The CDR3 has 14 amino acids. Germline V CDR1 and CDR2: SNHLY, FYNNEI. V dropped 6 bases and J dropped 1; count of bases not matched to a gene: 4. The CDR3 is CASSRDRGTDTQYF. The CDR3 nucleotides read TGTGCCAGCAGCCGGGACAGAGGCACAGATACGCAGTATTTT.

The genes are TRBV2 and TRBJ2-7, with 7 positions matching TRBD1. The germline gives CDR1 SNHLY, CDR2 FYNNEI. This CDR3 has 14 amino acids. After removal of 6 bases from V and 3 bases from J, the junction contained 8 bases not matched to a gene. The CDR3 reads CASSGGTEIYEQYF. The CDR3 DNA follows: TGTGCCAGCAGCGGTGGGACAGAAATCTACGAGCAGTACTTC. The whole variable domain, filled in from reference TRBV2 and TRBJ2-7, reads EPEVTQTPSHQVTQMGQEVILRCVPISNHLYFYWYRQILGQKVEFLVSFYNNEISEKSEIFDDQFSVERPDGSNFTLKIRSTKLEDSAMYFCASSGGTEIYEQYFGPGTRLTVT.

CDR3 bases: TGTGCCAGCTCACCAACGGGACAGAGTTACGAGCAGTACTTC. Translating it yields CASSPTGQSYEQYF. The rearrangement links TRBV18 to TRBJ2-7; 7 nucleotides agree with TRBD1. The V and J ends lost 2 bases and 4 bases, in that order; junction bases with no gene match: 5. Germline V gene sequence: CDR1 KGHSH, CDR2 LQKENI. The CDR3 loop spans 14 amino acids.

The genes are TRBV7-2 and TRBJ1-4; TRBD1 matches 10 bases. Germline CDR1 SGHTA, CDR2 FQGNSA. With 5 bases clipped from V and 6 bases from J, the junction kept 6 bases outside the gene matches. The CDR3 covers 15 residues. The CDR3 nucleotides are TGTGCCAGCAGCCCAGACAGGGGGCGGGATGAAAAACTGTTTTTT. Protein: CASSPDRGRDEKLFF.

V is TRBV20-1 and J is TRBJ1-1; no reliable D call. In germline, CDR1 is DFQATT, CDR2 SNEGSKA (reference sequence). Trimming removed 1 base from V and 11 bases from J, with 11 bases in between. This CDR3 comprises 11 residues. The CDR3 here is CSARARVRAFF. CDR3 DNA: TGCAGTGCTAGAGCGAGGGTGCGGGCTTTCTTT.

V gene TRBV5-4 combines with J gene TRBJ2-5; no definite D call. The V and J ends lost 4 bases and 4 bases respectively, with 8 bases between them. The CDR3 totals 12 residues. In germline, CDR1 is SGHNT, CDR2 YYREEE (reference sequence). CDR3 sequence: CASSLPSETQYF. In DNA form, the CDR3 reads TGTGCCAGCAGCCTCCCCTCAGAGACCCAGTACTTC.

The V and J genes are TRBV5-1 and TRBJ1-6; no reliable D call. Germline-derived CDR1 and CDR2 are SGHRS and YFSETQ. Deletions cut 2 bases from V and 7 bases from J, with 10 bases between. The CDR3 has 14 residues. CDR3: CASSFYSGNSPLHF. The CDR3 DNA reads TGCGCCAGCAGCTTCTACAGCGGAAATTCACCCCTCCACTTT.

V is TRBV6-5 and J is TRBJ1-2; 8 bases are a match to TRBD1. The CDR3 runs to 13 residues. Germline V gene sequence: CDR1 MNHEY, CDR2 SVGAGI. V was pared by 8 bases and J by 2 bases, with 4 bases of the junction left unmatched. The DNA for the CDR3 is TGTGCCAGCCGAAGACAGGGGAACTATGGCTACACCTTC. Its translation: CASRRQGNYGYTF.

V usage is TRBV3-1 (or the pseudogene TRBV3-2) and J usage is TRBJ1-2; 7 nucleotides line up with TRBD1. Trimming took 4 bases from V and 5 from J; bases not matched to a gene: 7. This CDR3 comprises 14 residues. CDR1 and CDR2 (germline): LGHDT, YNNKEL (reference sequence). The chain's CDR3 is CASSPQGVDYGYTF. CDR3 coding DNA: TGTGCCAGCAGCCCCCAGGGGGTCGATTATGGCTACACCTTC.

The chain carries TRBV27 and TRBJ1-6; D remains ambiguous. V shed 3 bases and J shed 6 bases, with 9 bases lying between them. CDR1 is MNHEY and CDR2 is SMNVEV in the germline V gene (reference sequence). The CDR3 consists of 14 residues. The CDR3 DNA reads TGTGCCAGCAGTTTCCTCGAGGGTAATTCACCCCTCCACTTT. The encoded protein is CASSFLEGNSPLHF.

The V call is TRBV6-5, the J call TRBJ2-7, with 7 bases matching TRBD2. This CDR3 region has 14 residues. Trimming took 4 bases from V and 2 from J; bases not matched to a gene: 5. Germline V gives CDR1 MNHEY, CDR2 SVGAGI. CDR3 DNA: TGTGCCAGCAGTTTTCGGGGGGTGGCCTACGAGCAGTACTTC. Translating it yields CASSFRGVAYEQYF.